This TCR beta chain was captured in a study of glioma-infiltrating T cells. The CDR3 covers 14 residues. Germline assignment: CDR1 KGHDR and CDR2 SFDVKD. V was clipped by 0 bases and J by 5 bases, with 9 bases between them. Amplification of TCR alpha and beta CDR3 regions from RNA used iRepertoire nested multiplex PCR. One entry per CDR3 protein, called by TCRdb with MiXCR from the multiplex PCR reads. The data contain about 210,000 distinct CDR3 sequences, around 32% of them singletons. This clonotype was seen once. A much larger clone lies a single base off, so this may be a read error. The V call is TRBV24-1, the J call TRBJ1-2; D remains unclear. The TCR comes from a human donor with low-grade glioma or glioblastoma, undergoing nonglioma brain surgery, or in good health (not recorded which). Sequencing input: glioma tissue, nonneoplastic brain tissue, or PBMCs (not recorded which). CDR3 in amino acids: CATSDLTRMYGYTF. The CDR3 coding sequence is TGTGCCACCAGTGATTTGACACGGATGTATGGCTACACCTTC.